These 4 T cell receptor beta chains share one sample of origin, sequenced in a study of shared clonotypes between healthy human individuals. Data came from immunoSEQ multiplex PCR; TCRdb stores just in-frame clones and leaves some out. The data contain about 2,100,000 clones, around 93% of them singletons. Positively selected for CCR7, the CD45RO-negative cells used as naive CD8 cells excluded terminally differentiated effector memory CD45RA+ cells. The sample was naive CD8+ T cells from PBMCs. Source of these receptors: a man younger than 30 in good health. Some clones in this sample may be carry-over from other donors' samples.

The chain has TRBV5-6 and TRBJ2-7; D is possibly TRBD2 (6 bases). This CDR3 is 13 amino acids long. V was clipped by 3 bases and J by 1 base, with 8 bases between them. Looked up from germline, CDR1 is SGHDT and CDR2 is YYEEEE. The CDR3 reads CASSSRESYEQYF. The DNA of the CDR3 is TGTGCCAGCAGCTCGCGGGAATCCTACGAGCAGTACTTC.

V usage is TRBV6-1 and J usage is TRBJ2-7; D is tentatively TRBD1 or TRBD2 (5 bases each). This CDR3 has 14 amino acids. Germline CDR1 reads MNHNS; CDR2 reads SASEGT. Trimming took off 7 bases at V and 2 bases at J, with 15 bases between the two ends. The CDR3 coding sequence is TGTGCCAGCACCCTAAGGGACCGAGCCTACGAGCAGTACTTC. It translates to CASTLRDRAYEQYF.

This clone was observed a single time. The chain has TRBV7-9 and TRBJ2-2; D is ambiguous. CDR3 length equals 12 residues. Germline V gene lookup returns CDR1 SEHNR and CDR2 FQNEAQ (reference sequence). Trimming shortened V by 1 base and J by 6 bases, and 3 bases separated the two germline ends. The CDR3 DNA reads as TGTGCCAGCAGCTTAGACCCCGGGGAGCTGTTTTTT. This sequence encodes CASSLDPGELFF.

This chain links TRBV6-6 with TRBJ1-1, with 8 positions matching TRBD1. Trimming cost V 2 bases and J 5 bases; bases outside gene matches: 7. Germline CDR1 MNHNY, CDR2 SVGAGI (reference sequence). This CDR3 has 15 residues. CDR3 in amino acids: CASSYDRDRSTEAFF. In DNA form, the CDR3 reads TGTGCCAGCAGTTACGACCGGGACAGGTCTACTGAAGCTTTCTTT.